A single T cell receptor beta chain is shown here with its context. The antigen is undetermined. The CDR3 contains 12 residues. Germline V lookup: CDR1 ENHRY, CDR2 SYGVKD. Trimming took 5 bases from V and 8 from J, leaving 10 bases between them. Time point defined: week 35, safety follow-up. Each dose delivered 300 ug of mutant IDH1 20-mer peptide subcutaneously with imiquimod. Produced via immunoSEQ multiplex PCR; TCRdb's table is partial and in-frame only. The data contain under 50,000 clones, 70% to 90% of them singletons. These data originate in a study of a mutant IDH1 vaccine in newly diagnosed glioma. In the study overall: Vaccine dosing followed radiotherapy by 4-6 weeks, or accompanied temozolomide cycles.

Study results and caveats: Vaccine-induced responses were seen in 93.3% of patients, spanning several MHC alleles.

The source of this sequence is a woman aged 35 to 49 with glioma. The material was PBMCs, obtained from a glioma patient whose treatment included an IDH1 peptide vaccine. J is TRBJ2-1 and V is TRBV10-3; unclear D gene. CDR3 nucleotides: TGTGCCATCAGTCCAACCGGGTATGAGCAGTTCTTC. Encoded protein: CAISPTGYEQFF.